This TCR beta chain came from a study of blood T cell repertoires in COVID-19 (dated by TCRdb to the early 2020s). For context, the study as a whole: Samples covering the acute and convalescent phases of COVID-19 were provided by collaborators in the United States, Italy and Spain. The repertoires were released in a freely available public database intended as a resource for research on the immune response to SARS-CoV-2. The material from the prospective study consisted of cDNA or gDNA derived from T cells, B-cell-depleted T cells, or PBMCs. HLA class I and class II types, where available, came from metadata supplied by the sample provider rather than from assay-based typing. Samples were obtained from the ongoing ImmuneRACE study (first 160 participants) and from about 1,300 subjects provided by 6 global collaborators. The sample metadata nearly always contained a de-identified subject ID, COVID-19 status, age in years and sex. Deeply sampled blood TCRbeta repertoires from subjects exposed to, actively infected with, or recovered from COVID-19 were included in the dataset.

The full study reports these points: Clinical and demographic metadata were provided uncurated, with the amount varying by source and participant.

The collaborating institutions used their own protocols to collect whole blood in K2EDTA tubes. Collaborator samples were shipped for TCRbeta analysis as frozen whole blood, isolated PBMCs, or DNA extracted from either sample type. The immunoSEQ Assay, a bias-controlled multiplex PCR, was used to amplify TCRbeta CDR3 regions from genomic DNA. The authors processed their data as follows. Nucleated cell counts per sample were estimated from amplification of reference gene primers within the assay. To quantify the absolute abundance of each unique TCRbeta CDR3 rearrangement, sequence reads were collapsed and filtered. For each sample, productive Simpson clonality was calculated as the square root of Simpson's diversity index across productive rearrangements. This immuneACCESS table, as held by TCRdb, lists in-frame sequences with V and J called but not all clones. Of the missing ones, under half trace to an unresolved V gene in checked studies; the others have no known cause. The V and J calls and clone size are taken from that table; D and trimming were inferred from the DNA. The sample contains over 110,000 clones, roughly 86% of them found a single time. The ten largest make up 1.8% of the sample.

Of note for this clone: The target of this receptor is not known. The input lacks base qualities; no much larger clone sits a single base away.

V is trimmed back by 5 bases and J by 11 bases, and the junction contains 7 bases that no gene match accounts for. Its CDR3 holds 12 amino acids, cysteine through phenylalanine. Kept here is only the CDR3 DNA, which spans 36 bases and is read in frame from base 1. CDR1 and CDR2 are drawn from the germline V gene (reference sequence): MNHNY, SVGAGI. The sequence was obtained from an older man with acute or convalescent COVID-19. Sequences were obtained from peripheral blood. The chain is assembled from TRBV6-6 and TRBJ2-7; 9 central bases correspond to TRBD1. The DNA sequence is given as TGTGCCAGCAGTGAGGGACAGGGTCGTGAGTACTTC. This sequence encodes CASSEGQGREYF.